Detailed here is one TCR beta chain. Its antigen remains unknown. This entry is derived from a study of post-analysis software for immune sequencing data. Study summary: Relapsing-remitting, secondary progressive and progressive-relapsing multiple sclerosis courses were included. Study conclusions and caveats: The study found TRBV5-6, TRBV5-1 and TRBV20-1 among about 5 TRBV segments more frequent in patients than controls.

Unique molecular identifiers were built into the TCR beta cDNA libraries. TCRdb re-called the PCR reads with MiXCR, one entry per CDR3 protein. Of approximately 660,000 distinct CDR3 sequences listed, approximately 59% were seen once; the top ten hold roughly 10%. This CDR3 comprises 13 residues. Sequences were obtained from blood. The genes are TRBV12-3 or TRBV12-4 and TRBJ2-4; 11 positions match TRBD1. The end of the DNA is better explained by TRBJ2-7, so the J call may be wrong. This clonotype was obtained from a girl aged 2-10 years with multiple sclerosis. CDR3 loop: CASSLGQGGEQYF. Here the CDR3 DNA reads TGTGCCAGCAGTCTGGGACAGGGGGGCGAGCAGTACTTC.